This T cell receptor beta chain was recorded in a study of blood T cell repertoires in COVID-19. Across the study: In each case, the material was cDNA or gDNA derived from T cells, B-cell-depleted T cells, or PBMCs.

Original handling: Nucleated cell counts were estimated from reference gene primer amplification. Here immunoSEQ multiplex PCR was the method, and the copy in TCRdb shows in-frame clones only, minus some. V and J calls and clone size follow that table, whereas D and trimming were derived from the DNA. The sample contains 45,000 to 60,000 clones, around nine tenths of which appear only once. The sample consisted of peripheral blood. This sequence originates from a man aged 45-65 years with acute or convalescent COVID-19.

The CDR3 here is CASSPFPGRSNTGELFF. CDR3 DNA: TGTGCCAGCAGCCCCTTCCCGGGAAGGTCGAACACCGGGGAGCTGTTTTTT. This chain uses TRBV3-1 (or the pseudogene TRBV3-2) with TRBJ2-2, with D possibly matching TRBD2 (5 bases). The V end lost 4 bases, the J end lost 0 bases, and 15 bases lay between the germline ends. In germline, CDR1 is LGHDT, CDR2 YNNKEL (reference sequence). The CDR3 totals 17 residues.